What follows describes a single T cell receptor (beta chain). It has no known antigen specificity. Per-base quality was not reported, and no clone a single base away is much larger than it. The data are from a study of shared clonotypes between healthy human individuals (dated by TCRdb to between 2020 and 2021). Background on the whole study: The cohort included three men and two women between 18 and 49 years of age. To estimate repertoire size and how much clonotype sharing occurs between individuals, the study deeply sequenced the blood TCR repertoires of several healthy adults. Per donor, three plates each were used for CD4 naive and CD4 memory, two for CD8 naive, and one for CD8 memory. Different laboratories and diverse techniques were used to prepare libraries and sequence TCR repertoires, to increase sequencing depth and limit assay-specific biases. Per donor, leukapheresis produced somewhere between about 0.85 and 9.5 billion PBMCs. General conclusions and limits of the study: Higher generation probabilities were observed for clonotypes shared by all four sorted-subset donors than for non-shared clonotypes. Larger estimated clonotype richness was generally found for naive subsets than for memory subsets. Pairwise subsampling indicated that sequencing depth was expected to affect the degree of clonotype sharing among donors. The genetic and exposure-history diversity represented was limited by the small number of donors. When a handful of donors were compared, the shared fraction of clonotypes was about 5% for naive CD4, around 3.6% for naive CD8, 2% to 2.5% for memory CD4, and around 0.37% for memory CD8. Incomplete sequencing was indicated by rarefaction of sorted-subset datasets, despite the large sequencing depth. Only blood was sampled, and tissue TCR repertoires likely differ from those in blood.

Using the deep immunoSEQ assay, TCR CDR3 regions were amplified from genomic DNA by multiplex PCR. Extracted genomic DNA from each cell subset was spread evenly across all wells of several immunoSEQ 96-well plates, with each plate serving as a replicate. For sorted subsets, each replicate PCR was loaded with about 0.2 ug genomic DNA, equivalent to roughly 30,000 T cell genomes. Purified libraries were measured with a Qubit 3.0 fluorometer, size-checked on a Bioanalyzer 2100, and measured again with the KAPA Library Quantification kit. A separate single-read 150-cycle Illumina NextSeq 550 flow cell was used to sequence each immunoSEQ 96-well plate. The authors' pipeline ran thus. Because the immunoSEQ output included only junctional sequences and no quality scores, the filtering could not be the same as the filtering used for full-length reads. To assign V/J genes and CDR3, sequences were annotated against IMGT germline references using PyIR, a Python wrapper for IgBLAST v1.9. Reads were filtered out if the reads had weak V/J assignments (E-value above 1e-6), no CDR3, stop codons, out-of-frame junctions, or ambiguous translated residues. A V3J clonotype was defined by an identical inferred V gene, J gene, and CDR3 amino acid sequence. Percentage overlap between repertoires was computed as shared unique clonotypes divided by the size of the smaller repertoire. Three approaches were used to assess repertoire richness: RTK rarefaction, the Chao1 estimator, and Recon v2.1 estimates of unobserved clonotypes. OLGA was used to compute generation probabilities for all TCRbeta clonotypes that the gDNA method yielded from a handful of donors. TCRdb's version of the immuneACCESS table is confined to in-frame rearrangements and falls short of the full clone set. An unresolved V gene accounts for under half of the shortfall where checked; the remainder is of unknown origin. V, J and clone size reflect that table, while D and trimming were determined from the DNA. The sample data list roughly 2,000,000 clones, and less than 95% of these were observed just once. The ten largest clones add up to 1% to 1.5% of the sample.

V lost 5 bases and J lost 0 bases, and the count of bases not matched to a germline gene is 5. CDR1 and CDR2 are drawn from the germline V gene: LGHNT, FRNRAP. The CDR3 holds 15 amino acids from the cysteine to the phenylalanine. Just the 45-base CDR3 DNA is kept, in frame starting at base 1. CD8 naive samples were obtained by positive selection for CCR7 among CD45RO-negative cells, yielding a CD45RA+CCR7+ population from which TemRA cells were excluded. The donors were healthy, HIV-negative adults with no recently reported acute infections or vaccinations. Every donor was a Caucasian adult residing in Nashville, Tennessee, USA. After blood collection by leukapheresis, PBMCs were isolated using Ficoll-Histopaque density gradient centrifugation and then cryopreserved in the vapor phase of liquid nitrogen. Analytical flow cytometry was used to check the purity and quantity of every magnetically sorted T cell population. Each sorted fraction had its genomic DNA isolated and then quantified by UV absorbance on a Nanodrop 2000c.

The sequencing sample was made of naive CD8+ T cells sorted from blood. The cell subset or site label, read with the paper, signifies: CD45RA+CCR7+. The receptor was derived from a man aged 18 to 29 in good health. The chain joins TRBV12-5 to TRBJ2-3; 7 bases in between match TRBD1. The CDR3 protein is CASGKGTASTDTQYF. The base sequence is TGTGCTAGTGGTAAGGGGACAGCTAGCACAGATACGCAGTATTTT.